This T cell receptor (beta chain) was captured by sequencing in a study of blood T cell repertoires in COVID-19. The overall study: COVID-19 samples from acute and convalescent phases originated in the United States, Italy and Spain. From T cells, B-cell-depleted T cells, or PBMCs came the material, which was cDNA or gDNA.

Per the authors' pipeline: Estimation of nucleated cell counts was performed using reference gene primer amplification. Clones were sequenced by immunoSEQ multiplex PCR, and TCRdb holds only the in-frame ones, with some missing. The V and J calls and clone size were taken over from that table, and D and trimming were inferred from the DNA. Of under 500,000 clones in the sample, around nine tenths were seen once. Per germline, CDR1 SEHNR and CDR2 FQNEAQ (reference sequence). V lost 3 bases and J lost 0, with 12 bases in between. This CDR3 is built from 16 residues. The source material was peripheral blood. The receptor was derived from a young woman with acute or convalescent COVID-19. The genes are TRBV7-9 and TRBJ1-3; TRBD1 is a possible D gene (6 bases). The CDR3: CASSFGGLFSGNTIYF. In DNA, the CDR3 is TGTGCCAGCAGCTTTGGGGGCCTCTTCTCTGGAAACACCATATATTTT.